Following are 19 T cell receptor beta chains from one sample sequenced in a study of glioma-infiltrating T cells. TCR alpha and beta CDR3 regions were amplified from RNA using iRepertoire nested multiplex PCR. One entry per CDR3 protein, called by TCRdb with MiXCR from the multiplex PCR reads. This table holds around 390,000 distinct CDR3 sequences, less than 50% found once. Sequencing was performed on glioma tissue, nonneoplastic brain tissue, or PBMCs (not recorded which). Every receptor here comes from a human donor with low-grade glioma or glioblastoma, undergoing nonglioma brain surgery, or in good health (not recorded which).

Turning to this clonotype: Possible read error: a much larger clone is one base away. The final CDR3 position lacks the conserved phenylalanine or tryptophan, pointing to a likely read error. V gene TRBV28 combines with J gene TRBJ2-7; D gene ambiguous. Germline CDR1 MDHEN, CDR2 SYDVKM. This CDR3 region has 14 residues. Trimming removed 5 bases from V and 4 bases from J, with 15 bases in between. CDR3 bases: TGTGCCAGCAGTCCCACTCATCGAGTGTACGAGCAGTACTTA. It translates to CASSPTHRVYEQYL.

The chain links TRBV7-2 to TRBJ2-3; D perhaps matches TRBD2 (5 bases). Germline V gene lookup returns CDR1 SGHTA and CDR2 FQGNSA. Trimming removed 5 bases from V and 3 bases from J, with 12 bases in between. The CDR3 has 14 amino acids. The CDR3 DNA reads as TGTGCCAGCAGCGTTCGGGGATTAACAGATACGCAGTATTTT. Translating it yields CASSVRGLTDTQYF.

The chain links TRBV28 to TRBJ2-6, with 7 bases identical to TRBD1. Germline V gene sequence: CDR1 MDHEN, CDR2 SYDVKM. Trimming removed 6 bases from V and 2 bases from J; junction bases left unmatched: 4. CDR3 length: 15 amino acids. Here the CDR3 reads CASSIGGPGANVLTF. In DNA form, the CDR3 reads TGTGCCAGCAGCATAGGGGGCCCTGGGGCCAACGTCCTGACTTTC.

V and J are TRBV4-3 and TRBJ2-5; TRBD2 aligns across 7 bases. The trim removed 0 bases at V and 9 bases at J, leaving 10 bases unmatched. The CDR3 consists of 15 residues. The V gene's germline CDR1 is LGHNA and CDR2 YSLEER. The CDR3 spells CASSQEEGQGGAQYF. Written as DNA, the CDR3 is TGCGCCAGCAGCCAAGAAGAGGGTCAGGGAGGGGCCCAGTACTTC.

The chain couples TRBV7-3 to TRBJ2-2; TRBD1 is a possible D gene (5 bases). The germline V and J ends were trimmed by 5 bases and 6 bases, with 10 bases remaining between them. CDR1 and CDR2 (germline): SGHTA, FQGTGA. This CDR3 region has 13 residues. In DNA form, the CDR3 reads TGTGCCAGCAGCCCCGCAGGGTCCGGGGAGCTGTTTTTT. It yields the protein CASSPAGSGELFF.

Ten or more counts support this clonotype. J is TRBJ2-3 and V is TRBV25-1; D remains ambiguous. V gave up 4 bases and J gave up 0 bases, with 5 bases separating them. CDR1 MGHDK and CDR2 SYGVNS come from the germline V gene. The CDR3 is made up of 13 amino acids. The CDR3 is CASSAPSTDTQYF. Written as DNA, the CDR3 is TGTGCCAGCAGTGCCCCTAGCACAGATACGCAGTATTTT.

This chain uses TRBV27 with TRBJ2-1; 10 bases fit TRBD2. CDR3 size: 17 residues. The V and J ends lost 3 bases and 7 bases, in that order; junction bases with no gene match: 12. Germline assignment: CDR1 MNHEY and CDR2 SMNVEV (reference sequence). The CDR3: CASSFLPGLAPGNEQFF. CDR3 DNA: TGTGCCAGCAGTTTCCTCCCGGGACTAGCGCCGGGGAATGAGCAGTTCTTC.

With regard to this clonotype: This may be a read error: a much more frequent sequence differs by one nucleotide. CDR3 in DNA: TGTGCCACCAGTGATTGGCCTAGCGGGAGCACAGATACGCAGTATTTT. Translated, it gives CATSDWPSGSTDTQYF. This chain links TRBV24-1 with TRBJ2-3; TRBD2 aligns across 8 bases. In germline, CDR1 is KGHDR, CDR2 SFDVKD. V gave up 2 bases and J gave up 0 bases; unmatched junction bases: 3. The CDR3 is made up of 16 amino acids.

The chain uses TRBV7-6 and TRBJ1-6, with D hard to call. V lost 5 bases to trimming and J lost 6 bases, with 11 bases between them. Germline V gene data show CDR1 as SGHVS and CDR2 as FNYEAQ. This CDR3 region has 14 residues. The CDR3 sequence: CASSRGGINSPLHF. In DNA form, the CDR3 reads TGTGCCAGCAGCCGGGGAGGGATTAATTCACCCCTCCACTTT. The full variable domain, rest sourced from reference TRBV7-6 and TRBJ1-6, is GAGVSQSPRYKVTKRGQDVALRCDPISGHVSLYWYRQALGQGPEFLTYFNYEAQQDKSGLPNDRFSAERPEGSISTLTIQRTEQRDSAMYRCASSRGGINSPLHFGNGTRLTVT.

This clonotype has ten or more counts. The genes are TRBV28 and TRBJ1-1; 7 bases line up with TRBD1. The CDR3 loop spans 14 amino acids. V trimming: 5 bases; J trimming: 3 bases; junction bases outside the gene matches: 6. Germline lookup yields CDR1 MDHEN and CDR2 SYDVKM. CDR3 sequence reads: CASSVTGPDTEAFF. In DNA form, the CDR3 reads TGTGCCAGCAGTGTGACAGGGCCGGACACTGAAGCTTTCTTT.

This clonotype was counted many times. The chain combines TRBV15 with TRBJ2-5; D might be TRBD2 (5 bases). CDR1 is LNHNV and CDR2 is YYDKDF in the germline V gene (reference sequence). The V end was cut by 1 base, the J end by 7 bases, with 13 bases between. This CDR3 contains 14 residues. The CDR3 spells CATSRVAGGVTQYF. CDR3 bases: TGTGCCACCAGCAGAGTCGCGGGTGGTGTGACCCAGTACTTC.

This clonotype was seen many times. The V and J genes are TRBV6-1 and TRBJ2-3; D is undetermined. Trimming shortened V by 3 bases and J by 0 bases, and 4 bases separated the two germline ends. The CDR3 consists of 13 residues. Germline V gives CDR1 MNHNS, CDR2 SASEGT. CDR3 loop: CASSDLSTDTQYF. CDR3 bases: TGTGCCAGCAGTGACCTTAGCACAGATACGCAGTATTTT.

This chain links TRBV7-9 with TRBJ2-1; 11 nucleotides align to TRBD2. CDR3 size: 17 residues. From germline, CDR1 is SEHNR and CDR2 FQNEAQ (reference sequence). V dropped 4 bases and J dropped 2; count of bases not matched to a gene: 7. DNA of the CDR3: TGTGCCAGCAGCTCTTCGCCGGGACTAGCGGCCTACAATGAGCAGTTCTTC. Encoded protein: CASSSSPGLAAYNEQFF.

This clonotype was seen at least ten times. The chain has TRBV27 and TRBJ2-2; D is undetermined. V was pared by 2 bases and J by 4 bases, with 5 bases between. The CDR3 has 13 amino acids. Germline-derived CDR1 and CDR2 are MNHEY and SMNVEV (reference sequence). The chain's CDR3 is CASSLISTGELFF. The CDR3 DNA reads TGTGCCAGCAGTTTAATTTCCACCGGGGAGCTGTTTTTT.

CDR3 loop: CASSTSFSYNEQFF. The DNA of the CDR3 is TGTGCCAGCAGTACTAGCTTCTCCTACAATGAGCAGTTCTTC. This chain connects TRBV6-2 or TRBV6-3 to TRBJ2-1; D might be TRBD2 (6 bases). V shed 5 bases and J shed 0 bases, with 8 bases lying between them. In germline, CDR1 is MNHEY, CDR2 SVGEGT. The CDR3 is 14 residues long.

Comment on this clonotype: A much larger clone sits a single nucleotide away, making a read error possible. J is TRBJ1-6 and V is TRBV27, with D tentatively TRBD1 (5 bases). Trimming stripped 8 bases from V and 0 bases from J, with 26 bases between. The CDR3 length is 20 residues. Germline CDR1 reads MNHEY; CDR2 reads SMNVEV (reference sequence). CDR3 DNA: TGTGCCAGCGGTCAGAGGAGCCCGGGGCAGGGAAACTCCTATAATTCACCCCTCCACTTT. Its protein is CASGQRSPGQGNSYNSPLHF.

CDR3 in DNA: TGTGCCAGCAGCTTAACTATTGGACAGGGGTTAACCGGGGAGCTGTTTTTT. It translates to CASSLTIGQGLTGELFF. The rearrangement uses TRBV7-2 and TRBJ2-2; 9 bases are a match to TRBD1. Germline CDR1 reads SGHTA; CDR2 reads FQGNSA. The CDR3 is made up of 17 amino acids. The J segment lost 5 bases and the V segment lost 2 bases, leaving 9 bases of the junction unmatched. The full variable domain, with the rest looked up from reference TRBV7-2 and TRBJ2-2, is GAGVSQSPSNKVTEKGKDVELRCDPISGHTALYWYRQSLGQGLEFLIYFQGNSAPDKSGLPSDRFSAERTGGSVSTLTIQRTQQEDSAVYLCASSLTIGQGLTGELFFGEGSRLTVL.

This chain uses TRBV20-1 with TRBJ2-5; tentatively, D is TRBD2 (6 bases). The germline CDR1 and CDR2 sequences are DFQATT and SNEGSKA (reference sequence). The CDR3 spans 12 residues. V was clipped by 2 bases and J by 3 bases, with 7 bases between them. Here the CDR3 reads CSARLAKETQYF. In DNA, the CDR3 is TGCAGTGCTAGACTAGCGAAAGAGACCCAGTACTTC.

This clonotype came up a few times. The chain carries TRBV6-1 and TRBJ2-1; 7 bases are a match to TRBD2. The CDR3 runs to 14 residues. Germline V gene data show CDR1 as MNHNS and CDR2 as SASEGT. Trimming removed 8 bases from V and 1 base from J; junction bases left unmatched: 5. CDR3 amino acids: CASARTRSYNEQFF. The CDR3 DNA reads TGTGCCAGCGCCCGGACTAGATCCTACAATGAGCAGTTCTTC.